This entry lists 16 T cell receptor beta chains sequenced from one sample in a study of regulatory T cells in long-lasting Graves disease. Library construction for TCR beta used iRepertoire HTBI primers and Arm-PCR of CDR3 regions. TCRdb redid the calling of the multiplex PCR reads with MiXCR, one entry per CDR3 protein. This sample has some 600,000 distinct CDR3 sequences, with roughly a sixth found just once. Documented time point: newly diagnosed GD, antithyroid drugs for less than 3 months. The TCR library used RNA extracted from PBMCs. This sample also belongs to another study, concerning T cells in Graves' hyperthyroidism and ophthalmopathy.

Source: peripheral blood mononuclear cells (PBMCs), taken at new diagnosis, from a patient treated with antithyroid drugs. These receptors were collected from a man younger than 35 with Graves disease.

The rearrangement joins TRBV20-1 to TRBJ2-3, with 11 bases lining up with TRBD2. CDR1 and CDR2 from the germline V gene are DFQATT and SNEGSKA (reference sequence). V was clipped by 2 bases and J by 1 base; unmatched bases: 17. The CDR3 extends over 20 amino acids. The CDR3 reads CSARSEILSGRGVRTDTQYF. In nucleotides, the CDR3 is TGCAGTGCTAGAAGCGAGATCCTTAGCGGGAGGGGAGTGCGCACAGATACGCAGTATTTT.

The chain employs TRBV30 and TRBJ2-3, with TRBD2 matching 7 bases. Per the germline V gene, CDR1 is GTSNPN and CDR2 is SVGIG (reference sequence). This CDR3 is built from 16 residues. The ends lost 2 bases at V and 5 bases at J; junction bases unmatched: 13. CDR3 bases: TGTGCCTGGAGTTCTCTTGGAAGCGGGAAGGTAGATACGCAGTATTTT. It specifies CAWSSLGSGKVDTQYF.

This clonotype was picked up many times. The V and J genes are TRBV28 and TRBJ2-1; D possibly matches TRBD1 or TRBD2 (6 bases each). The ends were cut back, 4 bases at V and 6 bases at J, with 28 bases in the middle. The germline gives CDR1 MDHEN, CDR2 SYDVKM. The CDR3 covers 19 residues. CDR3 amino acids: CASSSNRPTGLRLGNEQFF. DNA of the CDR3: TGTGCCAGCAGTTCTAACCGACCGACAGGACTAAGGCTCGGCAATGAGCAGTTCTTC.

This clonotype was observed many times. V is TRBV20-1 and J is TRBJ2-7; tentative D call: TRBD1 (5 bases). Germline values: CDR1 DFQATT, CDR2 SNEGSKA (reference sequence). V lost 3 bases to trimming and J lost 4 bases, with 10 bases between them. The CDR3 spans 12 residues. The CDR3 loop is CSASNRPYEQYF. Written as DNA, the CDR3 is TGCAGTGCTAGCAACAGGCCTTACGAGCAGTACTTC.

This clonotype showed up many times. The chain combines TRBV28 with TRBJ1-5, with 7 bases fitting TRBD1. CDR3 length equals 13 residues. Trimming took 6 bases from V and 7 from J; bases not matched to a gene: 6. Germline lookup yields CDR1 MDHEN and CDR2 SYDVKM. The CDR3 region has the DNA TGTGCCAGCAGAGTAACAGGGGTCCAGCCCCAGCATTTT. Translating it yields CASRVTGVQPQHF.

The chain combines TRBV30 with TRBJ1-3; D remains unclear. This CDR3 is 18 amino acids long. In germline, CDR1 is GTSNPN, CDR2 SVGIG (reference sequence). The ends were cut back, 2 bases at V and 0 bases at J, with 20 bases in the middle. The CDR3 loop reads CAWSRRTLGRSSGNTIYF. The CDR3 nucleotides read TGTGCCTGGAGTCGTAGGACCCTCGGACGGAGCTCTGGAAACACCATATATTTT.

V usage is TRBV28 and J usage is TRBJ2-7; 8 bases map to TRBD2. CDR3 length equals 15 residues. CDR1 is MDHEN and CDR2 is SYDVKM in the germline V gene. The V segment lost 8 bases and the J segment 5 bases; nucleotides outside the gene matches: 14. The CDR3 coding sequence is TGTGCCAGCCGGACAAAAGGACTAGCATGGAACGAGCAGTACTTC. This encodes CASRTKGLAWNEQYF.

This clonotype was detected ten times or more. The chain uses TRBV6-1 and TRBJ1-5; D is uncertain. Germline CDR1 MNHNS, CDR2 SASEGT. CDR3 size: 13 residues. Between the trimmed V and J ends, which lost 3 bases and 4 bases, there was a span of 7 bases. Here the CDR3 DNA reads TGTGCCAGCAGTGAGAACAAGAATCAGCCCCAGCATTTT. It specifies CASSENKNQPQHF.

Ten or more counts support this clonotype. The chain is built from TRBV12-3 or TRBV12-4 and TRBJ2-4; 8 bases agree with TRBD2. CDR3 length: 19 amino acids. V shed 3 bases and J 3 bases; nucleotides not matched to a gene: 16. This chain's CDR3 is CASSFRLAIQNLGKNIQYF. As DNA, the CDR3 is TGTGCCAGCAGTTTTAGACTAGCGATTCAAAATCTCGGCAAAAACATTCAGTACTTC.

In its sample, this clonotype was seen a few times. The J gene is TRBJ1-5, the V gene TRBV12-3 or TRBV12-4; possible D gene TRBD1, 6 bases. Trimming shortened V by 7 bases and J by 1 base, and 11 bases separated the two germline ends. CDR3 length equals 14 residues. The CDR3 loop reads CASIPDRSNQPQHF. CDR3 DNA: TGTGCCAGCATTCCCGACAGGAGCAATCAGCCCCAGCATTTT.

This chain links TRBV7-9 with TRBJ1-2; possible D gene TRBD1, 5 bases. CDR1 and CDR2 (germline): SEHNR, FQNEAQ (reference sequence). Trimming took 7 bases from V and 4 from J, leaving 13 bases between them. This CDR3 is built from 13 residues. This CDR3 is CASTVGQSYGYTF. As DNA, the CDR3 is TGTGCCAGCACCGTGGGGCAGTCCTATGGCTACACCTTC.

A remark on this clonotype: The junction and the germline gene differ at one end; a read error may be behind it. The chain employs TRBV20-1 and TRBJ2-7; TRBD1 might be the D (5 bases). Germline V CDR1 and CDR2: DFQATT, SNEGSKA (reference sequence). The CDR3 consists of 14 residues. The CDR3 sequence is CSATRSPTAYEQHF. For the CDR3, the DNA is TGCAGTGCCACCCGATCGCCGACAGCCTACGAGCAGCACTTC.

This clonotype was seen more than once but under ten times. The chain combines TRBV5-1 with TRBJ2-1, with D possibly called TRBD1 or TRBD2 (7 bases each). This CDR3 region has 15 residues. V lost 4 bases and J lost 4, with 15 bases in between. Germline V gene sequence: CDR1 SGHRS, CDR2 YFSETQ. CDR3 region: CASSQGGGLYNEQFF. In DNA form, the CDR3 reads TGCGCCAGCAGCCAGGGGGGGGGGCTTTACAATGAGCAGTTCTTC.

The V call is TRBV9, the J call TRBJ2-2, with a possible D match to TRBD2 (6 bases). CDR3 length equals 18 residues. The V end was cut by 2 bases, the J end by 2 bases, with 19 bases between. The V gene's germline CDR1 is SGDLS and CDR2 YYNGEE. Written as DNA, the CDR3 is TGTGCCAGCAGCGTCCCTCAGTTTTGGGGAGGAAACACCGGGGAGCTGTTTTTT. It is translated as CASSVPQFWGGNTGELFF.

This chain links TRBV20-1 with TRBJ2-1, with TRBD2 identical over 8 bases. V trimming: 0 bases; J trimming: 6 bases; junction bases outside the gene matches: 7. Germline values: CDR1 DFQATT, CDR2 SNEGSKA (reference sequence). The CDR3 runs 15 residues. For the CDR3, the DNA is TGCAGTGCTAGAGATCCGGGACTAGGGGGCAATGAGCAGTTCTTC. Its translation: CSARDPGLGGNEQFF.

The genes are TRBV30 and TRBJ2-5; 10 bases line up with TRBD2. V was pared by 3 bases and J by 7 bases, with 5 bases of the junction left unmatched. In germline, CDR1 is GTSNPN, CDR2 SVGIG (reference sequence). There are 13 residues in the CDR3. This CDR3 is CAWSGTSDGTQYF. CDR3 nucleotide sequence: TGTGCCTGGAGCGGGACTAGCGACGGGACCCAGTACTTC.